This section outlines one T cell receptor (beta chain) sequence together with its context. This entry belongs to a study of T cell changes during pregnancy in multiple sclerosis. Sequenced by immunoSEQ multiplex PCR; TCRdb stores in-frame clones only, minus some. The sample includes fewer than 140,000 clones, roughly 92% of them seen just once. The V gene lost 4 bases and the J gene lost 6 bases, with 22 bases spanning the gap. CDR3 length: 17 amino acids. Germline V gene sequence: CDR1 MGHRA, CDR2 YSYEKL. The material was peripheral blood, obtained after pregnancy. This receptor was taken from a female donor with multiple sclerosis, enrolled in a pregnancy study. The chain joins TRBV4-1 to TRBJ2-1; D may be TRBD2 (5 bases). CDR3 bases: TGCGCCAGCAGCCCCCGGTCAGAAGCGAGCGGAATCAATGAGCAGTTCTTC. This translates into CASSPRSEASGINEQFF.